What follows are 29 T cell receptor beta chains derived from one specimen sequenced in a study of cytomegalovirus exposure and HLA in healthy donors. 60 Vbeta and 13 Jbeta primers were used in PCR. Sequencing was performed with immunoSEQ multiplex PCR; in TCRdb, only in-frame clones are kept and a portion is missing. This repertoire shows about 160,000 clones, roughly 88% found once; its top ten account for under 2%. Sequencing was done on a sample of PBMCs. The receptors stem from a woman in her late teens or twenties in good health and CMV-seronegative.

The chain combines TRBV9 with TRBJ2-5; 9 bases fit TRBD2. The CDR3 has 16 amino acids. Per germline, CDR1 SGDLS and CDR2 YYNGEE. With V trimmed by 0 bases and J by 5 bases, 8 bases remained unmatched. This CDR3 is CASSVAGGGAGETQYF. DNA for the CDR3: TGTGCCAGCAGCGTAGCCGGCGGGGGGGCTGGGGAGACCCAGTACTTC.

This clone was observed a handful of times. The chain uses TRBV5-1 and TRBJ2-1; the match to TRBD1 covers 12 bases. This CDR3 comprises 15 residues. Germline CDR1 SGHRS, CDR2 YFSETQ. The V segment lost 4 bases and the J segment 7 bases; nucleotides outside the gene matches: 6. The CDR3: CASSVRGQGANEQFF. The CDR3 nucleotides read TGCGCCAGCAGCGTGCGGGGACAGGGGGCTAATGAGCAGTTCTTC.

In its sample, this clone was seen once. The chain links TRBV7-2 to TRBJ2-2; D not resolved. The CDR3 is 14 residues long. The germline V and J ends were trimmed by 1 base and 2 bases, with 5 bases remaining between them. The germline CDR1 and CDR2 sequences are SGHTA and FQGNSA. CDR3 sequence: CASSLGRNTGELFF. The CDR3 nucleotides read TGTGCCAGCAGCTTAGGTAGAAACACCGGGGAGCTGTTTTTT.

The chain employs TRBV9 and TRBJ1-5, with D perhaps TRBD1 (5 bases). The CDR3 is made up of 14 amino acids. Trimming shortened V by 4 bases and J by 0 bases, and 8 bases separated the two germline ends. The germline V gene has CDR1 SGDLS and CDR2 YYNGEE. CDR3 DNA sequence: TGTGCCAGCAGCCAGGGATATAGCAATCAGCCCCAGCATTTT. Protein sequence: CASSQGYSNQPQHF.

This chain links TRBV7-6 with TRBJ2-2, with 8 nucleotides matching TRBD2. V was pared by 8 bases and J by 4 bases, with 0 bases of the junction left unmatched. The CDR3 has 12 amino acids. Per germline, CDR1 SGHVS and CDR2 FNYEAQ. Here the CDR3 DNA reads TGTGCCAGCCGGGGGGGCACCGGGGAGCTGTTTTTT. Its translation: CASRGGTGELFF.

CDR3 region: CASSIATGRLDTEAFF. In DNA form, the CDR3 reads TGTGCCAGTAGTATAGCGACAGGGAGACTTGACACTGAAGCTTTCTTT. The V and J genes are TRBV19 and TRBJ1-1, with TRBD1 matching 7 bases. This CDR3 spans 16 amino acids. Germline V gene lookup returns CDR1 LNHDA and CDR2 SQIVND (reference sequence). The V gene end was trimmed by 1 base and the J gene end by 3 bases; junction bases not matched to a gene: 8.

The chain couples TRBV5-4 to TRBJ2-7, with 7 bases matching TRBD1. There are 16 residues in the CDR3. CDR1 and CDR2 from the germline V gene are SGHNT and YYREEE (reference sequence). Unmatched junction bases numbered 11, after V lost 2 bases and J lost 3 bases. Here the CDR3 reads CASSLPSGGGRYEQYF. The CDR3, as DNA: TGTGCCAGCAGCTTACCCTCAGGGGGTGGGCGCTACGAGCAGTACTTC.

This rearrangement joins TRBV11-3 to TRBJ1-1; D remains unclear. The ends were cut back, 5 bases at V and 11 bases at J, with 12 bases in the middle. The CDR3 loop spans 11 amino acids. Germline CDR1 and CDR2: SGHNT and YENEEA. CDR3 sequence reads: CASSLGPRAFF. Here the CDR3 DNA reads TGTGCCAGCAGCCTCGGCCCGAGGGCTTTCTTT.

The table lists this clone with a few counts. V usage is TRBV6-4 and J usage is TRBJ2-2; possibly TRBD2 for D (6 bases). The V gene's germline CDR1 is MRHNA and CDR2 SNTAGT. This CDR3 spans 15 amino acids. Trimming took 3 bases from V and 4 from J, leaving 12 bases between them. The CDR3 here is CASSEETGGTGELFF. CDR3 DNA: TGTGCCAGCAGTGAAGAGACCGGGGGCACCGGGGAGCTGTTTTTT.

The rearrangement uses TRBV5-6 and TRBJ2-7; D ambiguous. Germline V gene data show CDR1 as SGHDT and CDR2 as YYEEEE. The CDR3 covers 15 residues. The V end was cut by 4 bases, the J end by 0 bases, with 14 bases between. CDR3 region: CASSGGPTTSYEQYF. The CDR3 region has the DNA TGTGCCAGCAGCGGCGGCCCCACGACCTCCTACGAGCAGTACTTC.

The V gene is TRBV11-2, the J gene TRBJ1-1; 7 bases map to TRBD1. The CDR3 has 13 amino acids. Germline assignment: CDR1 SGHAT and CDR2 FQNNGV. The V segment lost 2 bases and the J segment 4 bases; nucleotides outside the gene matches: 1. CDR3 nucleotides: TGTGCCAGCAGCTTATCAGGGGGCACTGAAGCTTTCTTT. It specifies CASSLSGGTEAFF.

This clone was observed a few times. The chain recombines TRBV10-2 with TRBJ2-2; 12 bases match TRBD2. The CDR3 is 16 residues long. Germline CDR1 and CDR2: WSHSY and SAAADI. With V trimmed by 6 bases and J by 1 base, 3 bases remained unmatched. The CDR3 sequence is CASRLAGGRNTGELFF. The DNA of the CDR3 is TGCGCCAGCAGACTAGCGGGGGGTCGGAACACCGGGGAGCTGTTTTTT.

V and J are TRBV2 and TRBJ1-5; TRBD1 aligns across 7 bases. This CDR3 spans 15 amino acids. Germline CDR1 reads SNHLY; CDR2 reads FYNNEI. V was clipped by 6 bases and J by 0 bases; unmatched bases: 5. The CDR3 DNA follows: TGTGCCAGCAGCCAGGGACAGCATAGCAATCAGCCCCAGCATTTT. It codes for CASSQGQHSNQPQHF.

The rearrangement uses TRBV6-5 and TRBJ1-5, with TRBD1 matching 8 bases. Trimming cost V 7 bases and J 2 bases; bases outside gene matches: 4. Germline loops: CDR1 MNHEY, CDR2 SVGAGI. The CDR3 runs 14 residues. The CDR3 sequence: CASTADRGNQPQHF. CDR3 nucleotide sequence: TGTGCCAGCACCGCGGACAGGGGCAATCAGCCCCAGCATTTT.

This chain uses TRBV2 with TRBJ1-3, with D perhaps matching TRBD1 (5 bases). Germline V CDR1 and CDR2: SNHLY, FYNNEI. This CDR3 has 15 residues. The ends were cut back, 2 bases at V and 4 bases at J, with 12 bases in the middle. For the CDR3, the DNA is TGTGCCAGCAGTGAACAGGGTTTCTTCGGAAACACCATATATTTT. Its protein is CASSEQGFFGNTIYF.

The gene calls are TRBV12-5 and TRBJ2-1; D ambiguous. V lost 5 bases to trimming and J lost 6 bases, with 11 bases between them. Germline V lookup: CDR1 LGHNT, CDR2 FRNRAP. CDR3 size: 13 residues. The CDR3 loop reads CASGPRMSNEQFF. Here the CDR3 DNA reads TGTGCTAGTGGTCCGAGGATGAGCAATGAGCAGTTCTTC.

The chain carries TRBV28 and TRBJ2-7, with D maybe TRBD1 (5 bases). The germline CDR1 and CDR2 sequences are MDHEN and SYDVKM. The V gene lost 7 bases and the J gene lost 7 bases, with 32 bases spanning the gap. This CDR3 region has 18 residues. The CDR3 spells CASTGERGQQVVWKEQYF. CDR3 DNA: TGTGCCAGCACTGGAGAAAGGGGCCAACAGGTGGTTTGGAAGGAGCAGTACTTC.

This chain uses TRBV11-2 with TRBJ1-2; TRBD1 matches at 7 bases. Germline CDR1 is SGHAT and CDR2 is FQNNGV. The CDR3 is 14 amino acids. The trim removed 4 bases at V and 6 bases at J, leaving 8 bases unmatched. The CDR3 DNA reads as TGTGCCAGCAGCTCCCTACAGGGGTGGAATGGCTACACCTTC. Protein sequence: CASSSLQGWNGYTF. Supplemented by reference TRBV11-2 and TRBJ1-2, the full variable domain reads EAGVAQSPRYKIIEKRQSVAFWCNPISGHATLYWYQQILGQGPKLLIQFQNNGVVDDSQLPKDRFSAERLKGVDSTLKIQPAKLEDSAVYLCASSSLQGWNGYTFGSGTRLTVV.

This sequence joins TRBV7-9 and TRBJ1-1; weak D call: TRBD1 (5 bases). Germline V gives CDR1 SEHNR, CDR2 FQNEAQ (reference sequence). The CDR3 covers 14 residues. V shed 3 bases and J shed 5 bases, with 13 bases lying between them. The CDR3 bases are TGTGCCAGCAGCTTTCAGGGTAGGAGTACTGAAGCTTTCTTT. Protein: CASSFQGRSTEAFF.

This clone has only a few counts. The rearrangement uses TRBV28 and TRBJ2-1; TRBD2 agrees at 13 bases. The V gene end was trimmed by 6 bases and the J gene end by 7 bases; junction bases not matched to a gene: 6. CDR1 and CDR2 (germline): MDHEN, SYDVKM. The CDR3 extends over 15 amino acids. In DNA, the CDR3 is TGTGCCAGCAGGTCAACTAGCGGGGGGGCAAATGAGCAGTTCTTC. Translating gives CASRSTSGGANEQFF.

This clone was observed a few times. The genes are TRBV5-4 and TRBJ1-2; 7 nucleotides match TRBD1. V dropped 3 bases and J dropped 6; count of bases not matched to a gene: 14. Germline V gene data show CDR1 as SGHNT and CDR2 as YYREEE (reference sequence). The CDR3 spans 16 residues. CDR3 in amino acids: CASSSILQGPYDGYTF. Written as DNA, the CDR3 is TGTGCCAGCAGCTCAATACTACAGGGGCCCTACGATGGCTACACCTTC. The whole variable domain, filled in from reference TRBV5-4 and TRBJ1-2, reads ETGVTQSPTHLIKTRGQQVTLRCSSQSGHNTVSWYQQALGQGPQFIFQYYREEENGRGNFPPRFSGLQFPNYSSELNVNALELDDSALYLCASSSILQGPYDGYTFGSGTRLTVV.

The chain employs TRBV27 and TRBJ2-7; D may be TRBD1 (5 bases). This CDR3 is 14 amino acids long. Between the trimmed V and J ends, which lost 5 bases and 3 bases, there was a span of 14 bases. The germline CDR1 and CDR2 sequences are MNHEY and SMNVEV (reference sequence). The CDR3 DNA is TGTGCCAGCAGTCCCTTGGGGCCCAGCTACGAGCAGTACTTC. Translated, it gives CASSPLGPSYEQYF.

The genes are TRBV2 and TRBJ2-7, with D uncertain. V lost 4 bases and J lost 6, with 7 bases in between. Germline V gene sequence: CDR1 SNHLY, CDR2 FYNNEI. This CDR3 comprises 11 residues. The CDR3 DNA reads TGTGCCAGCAGTGTCGCAGGCGAGCAGTACTTC. Encoded protein: CASSVAGEQYF.

The CDR3 here is CASSFSGPNTEAFF. For the CDR3, the DNA is TGTGCCAGCAGTTTCTCGGGTCCGAACACTGAAGCTTTCTTT. V usage is TRBV27 and J usage is TRBJ1-1, with no clear D. This CDR3 spans 14 amino acids. CDR1 is MNHEY, CDR2 SMNVEV, per germline (reference sequence). V lost 3 bases and J lost 1, with 9 bases in between.

For the CDR3, the DNA is TGTGCCAGCAGCCAAGACGAGACAGGGGGTTATGGCTACACCTTC. Translating it yields CASSQDETGGYGYTF. This chain uses TRBV14 with TRBJ1-2; 9 bases line up with TRBD1. Trimming removed 0 bases from V and 5 bases from J; junction bases left unmatched: 4. This CDR3 is 15 amino acids long. Germline CDR1 is SGHDN and CDR2 is FVKESK.

In its sample, this clone was seen once. The chain recombines TRBV28 with TRBJ1-5; D is undetermined. The CDR3 runs 13 residues. The V gene lost 5 bases and the J gene lost 0 bases, with 5 bases spanning the gap. Germline assignment: CDR1 MDHEN and CDR2 SYDVKM. The CDR3 here is CASSLSSNQPQHF. DNA for the CDR3: TGTGCCAGCAGTCTCAGTAGCAATCAGCCCCAGCATTTT.

This clone was observed once. V gene TRBV7-9 combines with J gene TRBJ1-1; TRBD1 matches at 12 bases. The CDR3 runs to 16 residues. Germline V lookup: CDR1 SEHNR, CDR2 FQNEAQ (reference sequence). With 3 bases clipped from V and 5 bases from J, the junction kept 7 bases outside the gene matches. CDR3 bases: TGTGCCAGCAGCTTTCGGGACAGGGGGCGAGGTACTGAAGCTTTCTTT. Protein product: CASSFRDRGRGTEAFF.

This clone showed up just a few times. The gene calls are TRBV5-4 and TRBJ1-2; TRBD1 is a possible D gene (6 bases). This CDR3 contains 14 residues. Germline CDR1 is SGHNT and CDR2 is YYREEE (reference sequence). The ends were cut back, 4 bases at V and 3 bases at J, with 13 bases in the middle. The CDR3 reads CASSEDSTDYGYTF. The CDR3 region has the DNA TGTGCCAGCAGCGAGGACAGTACGGACTATGGCTACACCTTC.

The chain couples TRBV9 to TRBJ1-2, with a possible D match to TRBD1 (5 bases). Germline values: CDR1 SGDLS, CDR2 YYNGEE. This CDR3 comprises 15 residues. The V end lost 0 bases, the J end lost 5 bases, and 14 bases lay between the germline ends. CDR3 in DNA: TGTGCCAGCAGCGTAGAGGCAGGTGGGGGGTATGGCTACACCTTC. It is translated as CASSVEAGGGYGYTF.